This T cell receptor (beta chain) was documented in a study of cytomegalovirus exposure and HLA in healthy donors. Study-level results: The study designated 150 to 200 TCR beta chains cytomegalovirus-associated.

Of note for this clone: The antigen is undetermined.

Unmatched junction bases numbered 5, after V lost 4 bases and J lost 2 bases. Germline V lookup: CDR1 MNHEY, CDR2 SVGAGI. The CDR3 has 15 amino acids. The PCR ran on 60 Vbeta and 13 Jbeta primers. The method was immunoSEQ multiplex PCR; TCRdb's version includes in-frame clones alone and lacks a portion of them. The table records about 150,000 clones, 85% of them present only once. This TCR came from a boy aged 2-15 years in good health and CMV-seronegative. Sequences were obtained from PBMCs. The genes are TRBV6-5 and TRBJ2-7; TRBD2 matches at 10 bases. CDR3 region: CASSLGLAPTYEQYF. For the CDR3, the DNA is TGTGCCAGCAGTTTGGGACTAGCGCCTACCTACGAGCAGTACTTC.